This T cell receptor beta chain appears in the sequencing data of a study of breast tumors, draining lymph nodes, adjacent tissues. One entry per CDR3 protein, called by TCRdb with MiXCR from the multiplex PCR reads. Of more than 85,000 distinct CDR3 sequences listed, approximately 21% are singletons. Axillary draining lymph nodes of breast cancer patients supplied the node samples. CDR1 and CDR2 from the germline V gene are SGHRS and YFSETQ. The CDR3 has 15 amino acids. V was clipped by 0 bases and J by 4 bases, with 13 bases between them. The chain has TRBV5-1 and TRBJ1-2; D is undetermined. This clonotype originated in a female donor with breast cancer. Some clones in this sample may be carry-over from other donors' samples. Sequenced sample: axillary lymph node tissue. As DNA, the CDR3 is TGCGCCAGCAGCTTGGGCGACCCTCTGAGCTATGGCTACACCTTC. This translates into CASSLGDPLSYGYTF.